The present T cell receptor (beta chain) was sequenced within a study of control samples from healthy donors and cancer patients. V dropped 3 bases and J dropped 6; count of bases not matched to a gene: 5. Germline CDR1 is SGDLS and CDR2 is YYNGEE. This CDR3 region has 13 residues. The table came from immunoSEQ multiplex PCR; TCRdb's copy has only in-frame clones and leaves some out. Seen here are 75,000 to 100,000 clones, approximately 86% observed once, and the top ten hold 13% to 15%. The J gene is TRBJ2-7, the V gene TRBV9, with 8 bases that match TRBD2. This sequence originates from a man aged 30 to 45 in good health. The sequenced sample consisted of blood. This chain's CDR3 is CASSAISGSEQYF. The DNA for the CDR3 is TGTGCCAGCAGCGCCATAAGCGGGAGCGAGCAGTACTTC.